These 21 T cell receptor beta chains share one sample of origin, sequenced in a study of cytomegalovirus exposure and HLA in healthy donors. The PCR made use of 60 Vbeta and 13 Jbeta primers. Only in-frame clones appear in the TCRdb table, and some are missing; sequencing was by immunoSEQ multiplex PCR. The data contain about 190,000 clones, approximately 86% of them seen just once; the ten biggest clones take up roughly 1.8%. The sample comprised PBMCs. These TCRs come from a woman aged 18-29 years in good health and CMV-seronegative.

This chain connects TRBV6-1 to TRBJ1-2, with 7 bases that match TRBD1. CDR3 length equals 15 residues. CDR1 and CDR2 (germline): MNHNS, SASEGT. The V segment lost 5 bases and the J segment 2 bases; nucleotides outside the gene matches: 8. The CDR3 nucleotides read TGTGCCAGCAGTTCCTTCGGACAGGAAAACTATGGCTACACCTTC. Translating gives CASSSFGQENYGYTF.

This chain connects TRBV5-1 to TRBJ1-3; 7 nucleotides agree with TRBD1. V was clipped by 0 bases and J by 0 bases; unmatched bases: 0. The CDR3 runs 15 residues. CDR1 is SGHRS, CDR2 YFSETQ, per germline. CDR3 nucleotides: TGCGCCAGCAGCTTGGAGGGGGCCTCTGGAAACACCATATATTTT. It codes for CASSLEGASGNTIYF.

This clone appeared once. This chain uses TRBV6-5 with TRBJ2-1; D not resolved. The CDR3 is 13 amino acids. V was trimmed by 5 bases and J by 10 bases, leaving 15 bases between them. CDR1 is MNHEY, CDR2 SVGAGI, per germline. CDR3 sequence reads: CASSPTTTDEQFF. In nucleotides, the CDR3 is TGTGCCAGCAGTCCAACTACGACTGACGAGCAGTTCTTC.

The chain carries TRBV6-1 and TRBJ1-4; D might be TRBD1 (6 bases). Trimming shortened V by 2 bases and J by 5 bases, and 9 bases separated the two germline ends. Per the germline V gene, CDR1 is MNHNS and CDR2 is SASEGT. This CDR3 is built from 14 residues. CDR3 bases: TGTGCCAGCAGTGAACAGGGGTCCAATGAAAAACTGTTTTTT. Its translation is CASSEQGSNEKLFF.

The J gene is TRBJ1-2, the V gene TRBV28; 11 nucleotides agree with TRBD1. Losses at the gene ends were 3 bases for V and 0 bases for J; bases not matched to a gene: 6. The CDR3 spans 17 residues. CDR1 is MDHEN and CDR2 is SYDVKM in the germline V gene. The CDR3 DNA follows: TGTGCCAGCAGTTTGGGGACAGGGGGATCCCCTAACTATGGCTACACCTTC. Amino acids: CASSLGTGGSPNYGYTF.

In DNA form, the CDR3 reads TGCGCCAGCAGTGAAGTGACTTCTGGCGGTTCACCCCTCCACTTT. Amino acid sequence: CASSEVTSGGSPLHF. This sequence joins TRBV10-2 and TRBJ1-6; D unclear. Germline V gene data show CDR1 as WSHSY and CDR2 as SAAADI. The V end lost 3 bases, the J end lost 9 bases, and 15 bases lay between the germline ends. The CDR3 runs to 15 residues.

V gene TRBV7-2 combines with J gene TRBJ2-2; D might be TRBD2 (6 bases). This CDR3 has 15 amino acids. The germline gives CDR1 SGHTA, CDR2 FQGNSA. V was shortened by 5 bases and J by 5 bases, with 15 bases between the two germline ends. DNA for the CDR3: TGTGCCAGCAGCGGGAGCAGCGGAGGGACCGGGGAGCTGTTTTTT. Translation: CASSGSSGGTGELFF. The complete variable domain, with remaining parts taken from reference TRBV7-2 and TRBJ2-2, reads GAGVSQSPSNKVTEKGKDVELRCDPISGHTALYWYRQSLGQGLEFLIYFQGNSAPDKSGLPSDRFSAERTGGSVSTLTIQRTQQEDSAVYLCASSGSSGGTGELFFGEGSRLTVL.

The genes are TRBV7-9 and TRBJ2-4; TRBD1 matches at 7 bases. Germline CDR1 SEHNR, CDR2 FQNEAQ (reference sequence). The V and J ends lost 0 bases and 5 bases, in that order; junction bases with no gene match: 13. This CDR3 contains 18 residues. CDR3 in DNA: TGTGCCAGCAGCTTAGCGGTCCTAAAGAGCCAGGGGGAAAACATTCAGTACTTC. It specifies CASSLAVLKSQGENIQYF.

This sequence joins TRBV13 and TRBJ1-1, with D possibly matching TRBD1 (5 bases). The V end was cut by 3 bases, the J end by 1 base, with 18 bases between. CDR3 length equals 17 residues. Germline values: CDR1 PRHDT, CDR2 FYEKMQ (reference sequence). The CDR3 loop reads CASSLRGFRPKNTEAFF. DNA for the CDR3: TGTGCCAGCAGCTTGCGGGGGTTCCGACCCAAGAACACTGAAGCTTTCTTT.

V usage is TRBV11-3 and J usage is TRBJ2-1; TRBD2 aligns across 9 bases. Germline CDR1 is SGHNT and CDR2 is YENEEA. The V and J ends lost 6 bases and 5 bases, in that order; junction bases with no gene match: 11. The CDR3 is 16 amino acids. CDR3 DNA sequence: TGTGCCAGCAGTTTTAGCCGGCCTAGCGGGAACAATGAGCAGTTCTTC. Its protein is CASSFSRPSGNNEQFF. Combining the CDR3 with reference TRBV11-3 and TRBJ2-1 gives the whole variable domain EAGVVQSPRYKIIEKKQPVAFWCNPISGHNTLYWYLQNLGQGPELLIRYENEEAVDDSQLPKDRFSAERLKGVDSTLKIQPAELGDSAVYLCASSFSRPSGNNEQFFGPGTRLTVL.

The genes are TRBV4-2 and TRBJ1-5; D might be TRBD1 (5 bases). Germline CDR1 reads LGHNA; CDR2 reads YNFKEQ. The CDR3 extends over 15 amino acids. V was cut by 4 bases and J by 5 bases, with 15 bases left in between. CDR3 bases: TGTGCCAGCAGCCCAGACGGGACTTATTATCAGCCCCAGCATTTT. It specifies CASSPDGTYYQPQHF.

The genes are TRBV2 and TRBJ2-5; 7 bases agree with TRBD2. There are 14 residues in the CDR3. V gave up 2 bases and J gave up 3 bases; unmatched junction bases: 3. CDR1 and CDR2 (germline): SNHLY, FYNNEI. DNA of the CDR3: TGTGCCAGCAGTGAAACCGGGACTAAAGAGACCCAGTACTTC. It is translated as CASSETGTKETQYF.

The chain couples TRBV7-6 to TRBJ2-1; D may be TRBD1 (6 bases). The germline gives CDR1 SGHVS, CDR2 FNYEAQ. The CDR3 has 12 residues. Trimming took off 4 bases at V and 13 bases at J, with 14 bases between the two ends. CDR3 protein: CASSSGVGEQFF. The DNA for the CDR3 is TGTGCCAGCAGCTCAGGGGTGGGGGAACAGTTCTTC.

The chain recombines TRBV7-9 with TRBJ2-3; D not certain. Trimming removed 5 bases from V and 1 base from J, with 10 bases in between. The germline CDR1 and CDR2 sequences are SEHNR and FQNEAQ (reference sequence). This CDR3 has 14 residues. As DNA, the CDR3 is TGTGCCAGCAGCCCCGTTTCCCGCACAGATACGCAGTATTTT. Encoded protein: CASSPVSRTDTQYF.

The chain links TRBV19 to TRBJ1-2; tentatively, D is TRBD1 (5 bases). V was trimmed by 3 bases and J by 6 bases, leaving 14 bases between them. The CDR3 totals 14 residues. Germline loops: CDR1 LNHDA, CDR2 SQIVND (reference sequence). CDR3 coding DNA: TGTGCCAGTAGTATTCCAGGGATCCCGCATGGCTACACCTTC. Residues: CASSIPGIPHGYTF.

This sequence joins TRBV10-3 and TRBJ2-1; D may be TRBD2 (6 bases). This CDR3 is built from 13 residues. Germline assignment: CDR1 ENHRY and CDR2 SYGVKD. V gave up 10 bases and J gave up 7 bases, with 17 bases separating them. The chain's CDR3 is CATDDGRDNEQFF. The CDR3 coding sequence is TGTGCCACCGACGACGGGAGAGATAATGAGCAGTTCTTC.

On this clone: The junction shows a germline mismatch at one end, possibly a read error. The chain employs TRBV7-9 and TRBJ2-7; possibly TRBD2 for D (7 bases). The CDR3 consists of 16 residues. Germline lookup yields CDR1 SEHNR and CDR2 FQNEAQ (reference sequence). CDR3 DNA: TGTTCCAGCAGCCCTCGCGGGGGACAAACTTCCTACGAGCAGTACTTC. Residues: CSSSPRGGQTSYEQYF.

The chain is built from TRBV5-1 and TRBJ1-4; TRBD1 matches 10 bases. Germline lookup yields CDR1 SGHRS and CDR2 YFSETQ. This CDR3 is 14 amino acids long. Losses at the gene ends were 6 bases for V and 8 bases for J; bases not matched to a gene: 7. CDR3 nucleotides: TGCGCCAGCACCCCGGGACAGGGGAGCGAAAAACTGTTTTTT. Encoded protein: CASTPGQGSEKLFF. Using reference TRBV5-1 and TRBJ1-4 for the parts outside the CDR3, the full variable domain is KAGVTQTPRYLIKTRGQQVTLSCSPISGHRSVSWYQQTPGQGLQFLFEYFSETQRNKGNFPGRFSGRQFSNSRSEMNVSTLELGDSALYLCASTPGQGSEKLFFGSGTQLSVL.

The sample holds one count of this clone. The chain carries TRBV25-1 and TRBJ1-2; TRBD1 might be the D (6 bases). The CDR3 sequence is 12 residues long. Trimming left V 5 bases short and J 14 bases short, with 18 bases between. Germline V gene data show CDR1 as MGHDK and CDR2 as SYGVNS. The CDR3 sequence: CASSTYNRDVTF. DNA for the CDR3: TGTGCCAGCAGTACGTATAACAGGGATGTAACCTTC.

This clone occurred many times. The chain carries TRBV11-2 and TRBJ2-5; 10 bases are shared with TRBD1. V shed 9 bases and J 5 bases; nucleotides not matched to a gene: 15. CDR1 SGHAT and CDR2 FQNNGV come from the germline V gene. CDR3 length: 16 amino acids. CDR3 residues: CASGGEGQGFVETQYF. CDR3 nucleotide sequence: TGTGCCAGTGGGGGAGAGGGACAGGGGTTTGTCGAGACCCAGTACTTC. The full variable domain, with the rest looked up from reference TRBV11-2 and TRBJ2-5, is EAGVAQSPRYKIIEKRQSVAFWCNPISGHATLYWYQQILGQGPKLLIQFQNNGVVDDSQLPKDRFSAERLKGVDSTLKIQPAKLEDSAVYLCASGGEGQGFVETQYFGPGTRLLVL.

The chain joins TRBV6-1 to TRBJ1-1; a weak D match, TRBD1 (5 bases). Germline CDR1 and CDR2: MNHNS and SASEGT. V gave up 8 bases and J gave up 3 bases, with 10 bases separating them. The CDR3 is made up of 12 amino acids. The CDR3 nucleotides read TGTGCCAGCCGGGGACTTCACACTGAAGCTTTCTTT. It encodes CASRGLHTEAFF.